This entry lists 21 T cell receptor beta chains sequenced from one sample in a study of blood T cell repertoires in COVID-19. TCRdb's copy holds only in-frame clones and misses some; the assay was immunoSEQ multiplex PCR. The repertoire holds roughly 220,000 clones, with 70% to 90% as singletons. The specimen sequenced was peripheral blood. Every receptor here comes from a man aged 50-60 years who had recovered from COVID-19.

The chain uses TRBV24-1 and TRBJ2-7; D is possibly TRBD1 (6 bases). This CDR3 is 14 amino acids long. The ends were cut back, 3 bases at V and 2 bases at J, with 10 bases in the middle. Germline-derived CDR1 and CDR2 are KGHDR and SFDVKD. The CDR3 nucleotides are TGTGCCACCAGTGATCGACAGGCGCCCTACGAGCAGTACTTC. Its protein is CATSDRQAPYEQYF.

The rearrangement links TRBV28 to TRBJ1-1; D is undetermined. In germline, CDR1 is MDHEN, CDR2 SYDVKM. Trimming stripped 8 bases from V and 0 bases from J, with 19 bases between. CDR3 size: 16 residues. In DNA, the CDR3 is TGTGCCAGCTATTCGCGTTGGCGGGTCATGAACACTGAAGCTTTCTTT. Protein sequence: CASYSRWRVMNTEAFF.

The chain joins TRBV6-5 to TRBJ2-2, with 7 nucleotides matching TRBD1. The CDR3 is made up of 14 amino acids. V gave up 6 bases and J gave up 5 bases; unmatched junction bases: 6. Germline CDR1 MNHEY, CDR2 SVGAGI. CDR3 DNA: TGTGCCAGCAGACCGACAGGGATTACCGGGGAGCTGTTTTTT. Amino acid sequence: CASRPTGITGELFF.

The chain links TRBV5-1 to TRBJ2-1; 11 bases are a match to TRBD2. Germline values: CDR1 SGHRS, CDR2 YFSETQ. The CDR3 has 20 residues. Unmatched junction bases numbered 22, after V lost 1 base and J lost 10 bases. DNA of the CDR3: TGCGCCAGCAGCTTGCCACCGGCTAGCGGGGGGAGGGCCCACGGAAGGGAGCAGTTCTTC. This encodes CASSLPPASGGRAHGREQFF.

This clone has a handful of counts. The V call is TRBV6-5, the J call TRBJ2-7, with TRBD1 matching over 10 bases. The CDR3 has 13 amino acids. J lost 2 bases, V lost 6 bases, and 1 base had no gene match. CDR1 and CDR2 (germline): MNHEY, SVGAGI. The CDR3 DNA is TGTGCCAGCAGAGGGACAGGGGCCTACGAGCAGTACTTC. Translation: CASRGTGAYEQYF.

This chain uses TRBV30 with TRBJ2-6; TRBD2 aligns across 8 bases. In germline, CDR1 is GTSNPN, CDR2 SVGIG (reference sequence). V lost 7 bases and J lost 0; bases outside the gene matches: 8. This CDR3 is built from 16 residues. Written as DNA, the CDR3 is TGTGCCTATGACGGGGGGGTTAGCTCTGGGGCCAACGTCCTGACTTTC. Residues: CAYDGGVSSGANVLTF. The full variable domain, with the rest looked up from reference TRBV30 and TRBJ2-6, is SQTIHQWPATLVQPVGSPLSLECTVEGTSNPNLYWYRQAAGRGLQLLFYSVGIGQISSEVPQNLSASRPQDRQFILSSKKLLLSDSGFYLCAYDGGVSSGANVLTFGAGSRLTVL.

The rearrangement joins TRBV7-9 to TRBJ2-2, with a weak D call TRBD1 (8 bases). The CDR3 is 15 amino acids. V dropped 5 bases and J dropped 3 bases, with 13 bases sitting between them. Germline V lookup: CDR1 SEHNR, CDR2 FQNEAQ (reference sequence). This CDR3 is CASSLQGGDTGELFF. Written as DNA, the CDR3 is TGTGCCAGCAGCCTACAGGGGGGGGACACCGGGGAGCTGTTTTTT.

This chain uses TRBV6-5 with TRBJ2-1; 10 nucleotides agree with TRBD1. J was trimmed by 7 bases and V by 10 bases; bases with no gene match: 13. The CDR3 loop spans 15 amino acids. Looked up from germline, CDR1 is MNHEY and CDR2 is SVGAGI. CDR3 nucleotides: TGTGCCATCTTCGATCTGGGACAGGGGAAAAATGAGCAGTTCTTC. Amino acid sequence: CAIFDLGQGKNEQFF.

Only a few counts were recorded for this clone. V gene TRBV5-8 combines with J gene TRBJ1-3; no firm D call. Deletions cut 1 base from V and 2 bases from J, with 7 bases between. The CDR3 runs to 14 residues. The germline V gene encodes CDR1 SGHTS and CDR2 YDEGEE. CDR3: CASSLSRTGNTIYF. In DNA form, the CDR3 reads TGTGCCAGCAGCTTGTCCAGGACTGGAAACACCATATATTTT.

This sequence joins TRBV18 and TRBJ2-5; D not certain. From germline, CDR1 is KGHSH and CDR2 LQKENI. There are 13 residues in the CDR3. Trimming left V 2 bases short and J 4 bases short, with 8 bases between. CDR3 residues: CASSPTRGETQYF. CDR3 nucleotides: TGTGCCAGCTCACCAACGCGTGGAGAGACCCAGTACTTC.

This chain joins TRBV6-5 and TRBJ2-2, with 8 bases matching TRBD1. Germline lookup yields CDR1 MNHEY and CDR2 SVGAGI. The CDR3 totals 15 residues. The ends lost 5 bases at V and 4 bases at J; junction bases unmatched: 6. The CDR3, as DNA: TGTGCCAGCAGTCCCGACAGGGGCCCCACCGGGGAGCTGTTTTTT. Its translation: CASSPDRGPTGELFF.

The CDR3 coding sequence is TGCGCCAGCAGCTTAATGACAGGGGGAGCCTATGGCTACACCTTC. It codes for CASSLMTGGAYGYTF. This chain joins TRBV5-1 and TRBJ1-2; 9 bases align to TRBD1. Germline V gene lookup returns CDR1 SGHRS and CDR2 YFSETQ. Losses at the gene ends were 2 bases for V and 4 bases for J; bases not matched to a gene: 6. The CDR3 loop spans 15 amino acids.

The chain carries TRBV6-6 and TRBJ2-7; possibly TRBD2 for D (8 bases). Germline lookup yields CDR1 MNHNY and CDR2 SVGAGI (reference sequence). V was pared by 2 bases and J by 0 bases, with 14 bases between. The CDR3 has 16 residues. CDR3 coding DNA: TGTGCCAGCAGTTACCGGGGGGGACAGAACTCCTACGAGCAGTACTTC. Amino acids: CASSYRGGQNSYEQYF.

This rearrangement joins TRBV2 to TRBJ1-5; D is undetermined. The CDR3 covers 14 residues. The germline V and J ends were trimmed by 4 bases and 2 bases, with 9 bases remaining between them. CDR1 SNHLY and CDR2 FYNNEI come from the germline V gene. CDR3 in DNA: TGTGCCAGCAGTGCGGAGGGTCGCAATCAGCCCCAGCATTTT. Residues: CASSAEGRNQPQHF.

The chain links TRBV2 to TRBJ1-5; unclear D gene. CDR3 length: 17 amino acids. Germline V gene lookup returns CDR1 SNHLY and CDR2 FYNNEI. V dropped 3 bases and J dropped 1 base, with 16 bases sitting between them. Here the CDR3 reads CASSDAEVKYSNQPQHF. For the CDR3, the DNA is TGTGCCAGCAGTGATGCCGAGGTGAAGTACAGCAATCAGCCCCAGCATTTT.

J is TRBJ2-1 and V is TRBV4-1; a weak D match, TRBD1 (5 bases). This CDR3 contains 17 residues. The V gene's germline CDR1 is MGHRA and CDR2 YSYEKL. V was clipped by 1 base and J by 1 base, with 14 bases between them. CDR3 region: CASSQVDLGLSYNEQFF. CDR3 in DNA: TGCGCCAGCAGCCAAGTCGATTTGGGGCTATCCTACAATGAGCAGTTCTTC.

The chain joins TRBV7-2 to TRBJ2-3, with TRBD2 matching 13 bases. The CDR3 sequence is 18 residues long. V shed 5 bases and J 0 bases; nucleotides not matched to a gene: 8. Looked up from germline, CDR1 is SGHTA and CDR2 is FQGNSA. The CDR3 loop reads CASSPPGLAGPSTDTQYF. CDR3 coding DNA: TGTGCCAGCAGCCCCCCGGGACTAGCGGGGCCGAGCACAGATACGCAGTATTTT.

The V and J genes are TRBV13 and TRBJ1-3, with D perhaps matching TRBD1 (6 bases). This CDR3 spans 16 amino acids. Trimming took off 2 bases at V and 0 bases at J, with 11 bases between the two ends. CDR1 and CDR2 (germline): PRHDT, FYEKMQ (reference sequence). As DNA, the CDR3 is TGTGCCAGCAGCTTAAAACAGGGATACTCTGGAAACACCATATATTTT. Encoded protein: CASSLKQGYSGNTIYF. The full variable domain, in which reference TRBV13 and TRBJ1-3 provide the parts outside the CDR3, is AAGVIQSPRHLIKEKRETATLKCYPIPRHDTVYWYQQGPGQDPQFLISFYEKMQSDKGSIPDRFSAQQFSDYHSELNMSSLELGDSALYFCASSLKQGYSGNTIYFGEGSWLTVV.

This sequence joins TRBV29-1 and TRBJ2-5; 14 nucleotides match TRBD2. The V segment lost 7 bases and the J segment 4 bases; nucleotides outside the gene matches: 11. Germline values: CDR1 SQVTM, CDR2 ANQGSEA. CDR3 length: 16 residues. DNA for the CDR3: TGCAGCGGTGCAGGCCCGGGACTAGCGGGAGTAGAGACCCAGTACTTC. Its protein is CSGAGPGLAGVETQYF. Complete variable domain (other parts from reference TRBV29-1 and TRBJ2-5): SAVISQKPSRDICQRGTSLTIQCQVDSQVTMMFWYRQQPGQSLTLIATANQGSEATYESGFVIDKFPISRPNLTFSTLTVSNMSPEDSSIYLCSGAGPGLAGVETQYFGPGTRLLVL.

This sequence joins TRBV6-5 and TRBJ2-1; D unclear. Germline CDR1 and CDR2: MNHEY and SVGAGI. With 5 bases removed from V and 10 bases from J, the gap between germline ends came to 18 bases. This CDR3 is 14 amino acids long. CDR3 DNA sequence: TGTGCCAGCAGTCGTAAGCGTGCAACGGAGGAGCAGTTCTTC. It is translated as CASSRKRATEEQFF.

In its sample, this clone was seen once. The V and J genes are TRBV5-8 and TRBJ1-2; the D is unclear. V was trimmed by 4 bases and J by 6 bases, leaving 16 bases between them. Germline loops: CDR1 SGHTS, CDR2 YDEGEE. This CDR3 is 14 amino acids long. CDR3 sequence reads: CASSPYGITHGYTF. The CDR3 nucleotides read TGTGCCAGCAGCCCTTACGGGATAACCCATGGCTACACCTTC.